The rows below give T cell receptor beta chains drawn from one sample of a study of blood T cell repertoires in COVID-19. Sequencing used immunoSEQ multiplex PCR; TCRdb keeps in-frame clones, though not all of them. The sample includes roughly 52,000 clones, roughly 90% of them seen just once. Source material: peripheral blood. These receptors were taken from a human donor in a cohort sampled during active COVID-19. Both conserved end residues are part of each CDR3. A D gene is named only where the DNA matches it firmly. A row's size may be missing; if present it is once, few, many or a size class.

size,V,D,J,CDR3,DNA
-,TRBV7-2,-,TRBJ1-1,CASSLGGPRGAFF,TGTGCCAGCAGCTTAGGGGGGCCCAGGGGAGCTTTCTTT
few,TRBV19,TRBD2,TRBJ2-7,CASRPGGLLYEQYF,TGTGCCAGTCGACCGGGGGGGCTTCTCTACGAGCAGTACTTC
-,TRBV6-6,TRBD2,TRBJ2-3,CASSPHSGGASDTQYF,TGTGCCAGCAGTCCACATAGCGGGGGGGCGTCAGATACGCAGTATTTT
-,TRBV7-8,-,TRBJ1-6,CASKFTGGLYNSPLHF,TGTGCCAGCAAATTCACCGGGGGGCTCTATAATTCACCCCTCCACTTT
-,TRBV27,TRBD1,TRBJ2-7,CASSLEQGGYEQYF,TGTGCCAGCAGTTTAGAACAGGGGGGCTACGAGCAGTACTTC
once,TRBV9,-,TRBJ1-6,CASSALPGDYNSPLHF,TGTGCCAGCAGCGCGCTCCCAGGGGACTATAATTCACCCCTCCACTTT
-,TRBV6-6,TRBD1,TRBJ1-2,CASSPSRGGALYGYTF,TGTGCCAGCAGTCCCTCCCGAGGGGGCGCTCTGTATGGCTACACCTTC
-,TRBV4-3,-,TRBJ2-1,CASSQEPLRGNEQFF,TGCGCCAGCAGCCAAGAACCCCTTCGGGGCAATGAGCAGTTCTTC
-,TRBV4-3,TRBD2,TRBJ2-5,CASSQARGGEQETQYF,TGCGCCAGCAGCCAAGCGCGGGGGGGGGAACAAGAGACCCAGTACTTC
-,TRBV18,TRBD2,TRBJ2-3,CASSPLAGGSTDTQYF,TGTGCCAGCTCACCACTAGCGGGGGGTAGCACAGATACGCAGTATTTT
-,TRBV5-1,TRBD1,TRBJ2-7,CASSPGQGASGYEQYF,TGCGCCAGCAGCCCAGGACAGGGGGCATCGGGTTACGAGCAGTACTTC
-,TRBV10-1,TRBD1,TRBJ2-2,CASSEVGTGSGELFF,TGCGCCAGCAGTGAGGTCGGGACAGGGTCCGGGGAGCTGTTTTTT
-,TRBV10-1,TRBD1,TRBJ2-3,CASSGGQSTDTQYF,TGCGCCAGCAGTGGGGGACAGTCCACAGATACGCAGTATTTT
few,TRBV27,TRBD1,TRBJ1-6,CASSRQGRSPLHF,TGTGCCAGCAGTCGACAGGGGAGATCACCCCTCCACTTT
-,TRBV7-2,-,TRBJ1-1,CASSLYRVGPTEAFF,TGTGCCAGCAGCCTATACAGGGTCGGGCCCACTGAAGCTTTCTTT
-,TRBV29-1,TRBD1,TRBJ1-1,CSVVGQGATEAFF,TGCAGCGTTGTTGGTCAGGGGGCCACTGAAGCTTTCTTT
once,TRBV6-6,-,TRBJ1-1,CASRRSGTPTGDTEAFF,TGTGCCAGCAGACGATCCGGGACTCCCACTGGAGACACTGAAGCTTTCTTT
once,TRBV10-1,-,TRBJ1-3,CASVGGGNTIYF,TGCGCCAGCGTGGGGGGAGGAAACACCATATATTTT
-,TRBV19,-,TRBJ2-2,CASSIMANTGELFF,TGTGCCAGTAGTATAATGGCCAACACCGGGGAGCTGTTTTTT